This is a list of T cell receptor beta chains from one sample in a study of long-term antiretroviral therapy in people with HIV. Data came from immunoSEQ multiplex PCR; TCRdb stores just in-frame clones and leaves some out. The data show 15,000 to 25,000 clones, about 91% seen once. Specimen: unsorted PBMCs, collected 2.1 years after starting antiretroviral therapy. Source of these receptors: a young man with HIV. The CDR3 runs from the conserved cysteine through the conserved F or W. D genes are given only for firm matches. Size tells how often a clone was seen (once, few, many) or the class of an expanded clone, and some rows leave it out.

V	D	J	length	size	CDR3	DNA
TRBV5-6	NA	TRBJ2-5	14	NA	CASSLTGAQETQYF	TGTGCCAGCAGCTTGACCGGGGCCCAAGAGACCCAGTACTTC
TRBV6-5	NA	TRBJ1-1	14	once	CASSYGALGTEAFF	TGTGCCAGCAGTTACGGGGCCCTGGGCACTGAAGCTTTCTTT
TRBV11-2	NA	TRBJ1-1	16	NA	CASSLFPHRVNTEAFF	TGTGCCAGCAGCTTATTTCCCCACAGGGTAAACACTGAAGCTTTCTTT
TRBV11-2	NA	TRBJ2-7	14	NA	CASSYLGTRYEQYF	TGTGCCAGCAGTTACCTTGGGACACGCTACGAGCAGTACTTC
TRBV10-2	TRBD2	TRBJ2-1	17	NA	CASSETSGGAIYNEQFF	TGCGCCAGCAGCGAGACTAGCGGGGGAGCTATTTACAATGAGCAGTTCTTC
TRBV9	TRBD1	TRBJ2-2	18	NA	CASSSFSRGQGVSGELFF	TGTGCCAGCAGCAGTTTCTCGAGGGGGCAGGGGGTCTCCGGGGAGCTGTTTTTT
TRBV4-1	NA	TRBJ2-7	15	NA	CASSQLEEGAREQYF	TGCGCCAGCAGCCAACTAGAGGAGGGGGCGAGGGAGCAGTACTTC
TRBV18	NA	TRBJ2-7	14	NA	CASSPRSASSEQYF	TGTGCCAGCTCACCACGGTCCGCCTCCTCCGAGCAGTACTTC
TRBV7-3	TRBD2	TRBJ2-3	17	NA	CASSSPGGGGDTDTQYF	TGTGCCAGCAGCTCTCCGGGAGGCGGGGGGGACACAGATACGCAGTATTTT
TRBV19	TRBD1	TRBJ1-2	14	NA	CASSLRTGNYGYTF	TGTGCCAGTAGTTTGAGGACAGGGAACTATGGCTACACCTTC
TRBV30	TRBD2	TRBJ2-1	16	NA	CAWSGNLAGDYNEQFF	TGTGCCTGGAGTGGCAACCTAGCGGGAGACTACAATGAGCAGTTCTTC
TRBV19	NA	TRBJ1-6	15	NA	CASSTSRGIASPLHF	TGTGCCAGTAGTACTTCCAGGGGAATTGCTTCACCCCTCCACTTT
TRBV9	NA	TRBJ1-5	13	NA	CASSVGPNQPQHF	TGTGCCAGCAGCGTAGGGCCCAATCAGCCCCAGCATTTT
TRBV28	TRBD1	TRBJ2-1	15	NA	CASSPTGGFYNEQFF	TGTGCCAGCAGCCCGACAGGGGGCTTCTACAATGAGCAGTTCTTC
TRBV18	TRBD1	TRBJ2-1	16	NA	CASSPIDRVSYNEQFF	TGTGCCAGCTCACCAATAGACAGGGTCTCCTACAATGAGCAGTTCTTC
TRBV9	NA	TRBJ2-2	15	NA	CASSSGTMNTGELFF	TGTGCCAGCAGCTCCGGGACCATGAACACCGGGGAGCTGTTTTTT
TRBV7-2	NA	TRBJ2-7	16	NA	CASSSRGGGRDYEQYF	TGTGCCAGCAGCTCCAGGGGGGGAGGCCGCGACTACGAGCAGTACTTC
TRBV6-4	NA	TRBJ2-3	14	NA	CASSEMWSTDTQYF	TGTGCCAGCAGTGAGATGTGGAGCACAGATACGCAGTATTTT
TRBV5-1	NA	TRBJ2-6	14	NA	CASSAVFGANVLTF	TGCGCCAGCAGCGCCGTTTTTGGGGCCAACGTCCTGACTTTC
TRBV21-1	NA	TRBJ2-7	13	few	CASSKGGRYEQYF	TGTGCCAGCAGCAAAGGCGGCAGGTACGAGCAGTACTTC
TRBV5-1	NA	TRBJ1-1	16	NA	CASSLAIGTAATEAFF	TGCGCCAGCAGCTTAGCGATCGGGACGGCAGCCACTGAAGCTTTCTTT
TRBV18	NA	TRBJ1-3	17	NA	CASSLYSETTSGNTIYF	TGTGCCAGCTCACTCTATTCCGAGACTACCTCTGGAAACACCATATATTTT
TRBV19	NA	TRBJ1-5	14	NA	CASSMVSGTQPQHF	TGTGCCAGTAGTATGGTCTCAGGGACTCAGCCCCAGCATTTT
TRBV4-3	NA	TRBJ1-3	16	NA	CASSQDLIFTGNTIYF	TGCGCCAGCAGCCAAGATCTCATCTTTACTGGAAACACCATATATTTT
TRBV2	NA	TRBJ1-1	13	NA	CASFRTFNTEAFF	TGTGCCAGCTTTAGGACATTTAACACTGAAGCTTTCTTT
TRBV7-9	NA	TRBJ1-4	14	NA	CASSRAATNEKLFF	TGTGCCAGCAGCCGGGCGGCAACTAATGAAAAACTGTTTTTT
TRBV6-6	TRBD1	TRBJ1-1	15	NA	CASKQGAWENTEAFF	TGTGCCAGCAAACAGGGGGCTTGGGAAAACACTGAAGCTTTCTTT
TRBV13	NA	TRBJ1-1	15	once	CASSISDSPNTEAFF	TGTGCCAGCAGCATATCGGACAGCCCCAACACTGAAGCTTTCTTT
TRBV9	TRBD1	TRBJ1-4	16	NA	CASSPNPTGVWEKLFF	TGTGCCAGCAGCCCCAACCCTACAGGGGTTTGGGAAAAACTGTTTTTT